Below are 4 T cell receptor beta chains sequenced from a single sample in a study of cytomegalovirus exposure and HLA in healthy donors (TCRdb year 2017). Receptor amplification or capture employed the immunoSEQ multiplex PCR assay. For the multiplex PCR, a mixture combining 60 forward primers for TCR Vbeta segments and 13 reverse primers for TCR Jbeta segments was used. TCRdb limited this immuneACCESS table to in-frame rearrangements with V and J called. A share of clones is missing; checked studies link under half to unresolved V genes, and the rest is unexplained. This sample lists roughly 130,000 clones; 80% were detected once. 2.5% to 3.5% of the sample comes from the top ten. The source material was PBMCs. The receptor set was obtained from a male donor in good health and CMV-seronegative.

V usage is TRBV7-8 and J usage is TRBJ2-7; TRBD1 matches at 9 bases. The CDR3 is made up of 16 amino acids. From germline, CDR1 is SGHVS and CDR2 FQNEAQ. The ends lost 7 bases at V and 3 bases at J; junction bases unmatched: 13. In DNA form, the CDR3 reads TGTGCCAGCACCCATCCGGACAGGGGAATTGGCTACGAGCAGTACTTC. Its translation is CASTHPDRGIGYEQYF.

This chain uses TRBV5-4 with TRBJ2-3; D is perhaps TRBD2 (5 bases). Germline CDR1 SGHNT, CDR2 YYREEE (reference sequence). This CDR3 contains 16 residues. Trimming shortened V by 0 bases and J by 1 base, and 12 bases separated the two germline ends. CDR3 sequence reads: CASSLVVDGGTDTQYF. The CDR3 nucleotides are TGTGCCAGCAGCTTGGTCGTGGACGGGGGCACAGATACGCAGTATTTT.

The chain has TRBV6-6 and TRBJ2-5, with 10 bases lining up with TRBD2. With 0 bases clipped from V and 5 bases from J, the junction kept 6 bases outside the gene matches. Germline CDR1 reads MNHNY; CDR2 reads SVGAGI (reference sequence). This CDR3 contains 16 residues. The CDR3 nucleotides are TGTGCCAGCAGTTACTCGATCAGCGGGGGGGCGGAGACCCAGTACTTC. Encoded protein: CASSYSISGGAETQYF.

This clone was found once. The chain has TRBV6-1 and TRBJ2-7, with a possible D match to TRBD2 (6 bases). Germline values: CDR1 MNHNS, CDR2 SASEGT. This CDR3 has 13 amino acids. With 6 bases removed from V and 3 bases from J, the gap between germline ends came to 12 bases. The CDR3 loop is CASRYRGNYEQYF. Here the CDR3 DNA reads TGTGCCAGCAGGTACCGGGGGAACTACGAGCAGTACTTC.